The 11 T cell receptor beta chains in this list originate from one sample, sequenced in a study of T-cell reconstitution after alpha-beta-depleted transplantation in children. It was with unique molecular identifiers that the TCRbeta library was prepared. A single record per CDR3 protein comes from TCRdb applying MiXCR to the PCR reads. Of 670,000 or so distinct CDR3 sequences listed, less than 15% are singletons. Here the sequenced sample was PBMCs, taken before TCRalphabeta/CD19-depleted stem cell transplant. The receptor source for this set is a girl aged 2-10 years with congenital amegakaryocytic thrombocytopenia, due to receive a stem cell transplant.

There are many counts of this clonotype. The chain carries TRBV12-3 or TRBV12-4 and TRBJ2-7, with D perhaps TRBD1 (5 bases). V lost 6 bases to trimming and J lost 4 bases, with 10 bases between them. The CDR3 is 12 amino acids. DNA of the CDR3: TGTGCCAGCAGGCTAGACAGTTACGAGCAGTACTTC. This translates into CASRLDSYEQYF.

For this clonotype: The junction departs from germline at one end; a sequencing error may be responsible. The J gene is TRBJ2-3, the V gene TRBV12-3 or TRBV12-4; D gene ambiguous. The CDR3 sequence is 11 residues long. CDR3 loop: CASSLIRAPDF. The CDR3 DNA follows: TGTGCCAGCAGTTTAATTAGGGCACCGGATTTT.

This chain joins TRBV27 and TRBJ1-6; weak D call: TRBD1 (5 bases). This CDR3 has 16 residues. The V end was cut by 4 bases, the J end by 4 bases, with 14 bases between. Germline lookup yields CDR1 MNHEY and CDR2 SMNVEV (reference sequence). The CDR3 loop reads CASSSGLGEYNSPLHF. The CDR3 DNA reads TGTGCCAGCAGTTCCGGTTTAGGGGAGTATAATTCACCCCTCCACTTT.

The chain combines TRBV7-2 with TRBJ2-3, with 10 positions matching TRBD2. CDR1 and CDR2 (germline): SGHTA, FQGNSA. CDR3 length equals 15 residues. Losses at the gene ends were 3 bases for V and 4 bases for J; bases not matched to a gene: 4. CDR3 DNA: TGTGCCAGCAGCTTGCTAGCGGGAGTCCCAGATACGCAGTATTTT. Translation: CASSLLAGVPDTQYF.

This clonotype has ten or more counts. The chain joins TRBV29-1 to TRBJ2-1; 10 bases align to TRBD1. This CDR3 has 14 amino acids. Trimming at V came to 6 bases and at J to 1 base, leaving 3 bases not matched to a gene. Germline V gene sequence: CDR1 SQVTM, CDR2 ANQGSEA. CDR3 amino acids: CSVDRGLSYNEQFF. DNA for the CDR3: TGCAGCGTCGACAGGGGGCTTTCCTACAATGAGCAGTTCTTC.

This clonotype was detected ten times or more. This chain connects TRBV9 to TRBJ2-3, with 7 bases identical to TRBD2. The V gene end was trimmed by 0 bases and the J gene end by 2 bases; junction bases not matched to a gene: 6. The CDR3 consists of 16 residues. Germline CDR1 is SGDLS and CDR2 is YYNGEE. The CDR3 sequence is CASSVVGEGPTDTQYF. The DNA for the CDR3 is TGTGCCAGCAGCGTAGTGGGGGAGGGCCCCACAGATACGCAGTATTTT.

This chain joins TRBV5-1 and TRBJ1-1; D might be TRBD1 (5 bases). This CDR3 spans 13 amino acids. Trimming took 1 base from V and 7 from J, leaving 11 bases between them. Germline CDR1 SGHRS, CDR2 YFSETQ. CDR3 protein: CASSLPQGLEAFF. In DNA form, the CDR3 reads TGCGCCAGCAGCTTGCCGCAGGGACTTGAAGCTTTCTTT.

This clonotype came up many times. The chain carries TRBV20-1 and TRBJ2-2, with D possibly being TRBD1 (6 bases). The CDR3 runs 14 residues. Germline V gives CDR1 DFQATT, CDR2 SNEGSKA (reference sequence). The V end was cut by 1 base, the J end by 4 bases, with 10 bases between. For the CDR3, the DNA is TGCAGTGCTAGAGGTGGCAGGGGCACCGGGGAGCTGTTTTTT. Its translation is CSARGGRGTGELFF.

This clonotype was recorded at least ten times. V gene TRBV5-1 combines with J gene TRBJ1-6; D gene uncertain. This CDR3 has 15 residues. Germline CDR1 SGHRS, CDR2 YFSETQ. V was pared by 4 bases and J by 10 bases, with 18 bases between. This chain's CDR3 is CASSPDAAEGSPLHF. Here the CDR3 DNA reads TGCGCCAGCAGCCCCGATGCGGCTGAGGGATCACCCCTCCACTTT.

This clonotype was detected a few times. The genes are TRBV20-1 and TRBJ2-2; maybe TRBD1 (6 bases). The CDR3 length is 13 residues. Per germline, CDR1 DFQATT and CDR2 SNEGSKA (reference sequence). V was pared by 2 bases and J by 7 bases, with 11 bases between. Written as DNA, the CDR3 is TGCAGTGCTAGAAAGGGGGATAGCGGGGAGCTGTTTTTT. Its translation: CSARKGDSGELFF.

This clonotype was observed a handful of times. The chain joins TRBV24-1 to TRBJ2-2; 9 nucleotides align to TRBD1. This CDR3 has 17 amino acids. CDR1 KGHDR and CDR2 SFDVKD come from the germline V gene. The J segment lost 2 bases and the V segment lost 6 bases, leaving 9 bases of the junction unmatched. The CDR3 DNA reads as TGTGCCACCAGTAAGGCCGAGGGACAGGGAAACACCGGGGAGCTGTTTTTT. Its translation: CATSKAEGQGNTGELFF.